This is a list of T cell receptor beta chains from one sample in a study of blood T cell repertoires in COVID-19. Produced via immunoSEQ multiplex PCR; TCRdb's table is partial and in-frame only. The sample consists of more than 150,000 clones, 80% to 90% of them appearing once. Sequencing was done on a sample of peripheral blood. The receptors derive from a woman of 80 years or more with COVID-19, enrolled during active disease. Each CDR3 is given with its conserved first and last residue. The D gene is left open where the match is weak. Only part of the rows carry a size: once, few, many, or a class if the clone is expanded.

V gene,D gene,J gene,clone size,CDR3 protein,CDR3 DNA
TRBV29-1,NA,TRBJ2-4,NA,CSVNPGVGDIQYF,TGCAGCGTTAACCCGGGGGTGGGGGACATTCAGTACTTC
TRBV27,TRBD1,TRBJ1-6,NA,CASSPRKLTGGRYNSPLHF,TGTGCCAGCAGTCCCCGGAAACTCACAGGGGGCCGGTATAATTCACCCCTCCACTTT
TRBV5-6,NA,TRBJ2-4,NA,CASSSGFGDIQYF,TGTGCCAGCAGCTCGGGATTTGGCGACATTCAGTACTTC
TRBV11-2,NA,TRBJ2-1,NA,CASSLGTENEQFF,TGTGCCAGCAGCTTAGGGACAGAGAATGAGCAGTTCTTC
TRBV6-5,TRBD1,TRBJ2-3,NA,CASKGADTDTQYF,TGTGCCAGCAAGGGGGCGGACACAGATACGCAGTATTTT
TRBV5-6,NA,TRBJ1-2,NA,CASSRRTNNYGYTF,TGTGCCAGCAGCCGCCGGACAAATAACTATGGCTACACCTTC
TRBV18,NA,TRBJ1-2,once,CASSQSSSASYGYTF,TGTGCCAGCTCACAATCCTCCAGCGCCTCCTATGGCTACACCTTC
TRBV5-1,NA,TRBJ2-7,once,CASSFWADESYEQYF,TGCGCCAGCAGCTTCTGGGCAGATGAGTCCTACGAGCAGTACTTC
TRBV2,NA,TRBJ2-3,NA,CASSSVYHSSTDTQYF,TGTGCCAGCAGCTCCGTCTACCACAGTAGCACAGATACGCAGTATTTT
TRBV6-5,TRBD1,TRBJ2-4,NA,CASSYSGDRGNIQYF,TGTGCCAGCAGTTACTCAGGGGACAGGGGAAACATTCAGTACTTC
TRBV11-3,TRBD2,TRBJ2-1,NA,CASSPRLAVHNEQFF,TGTGCCAGCAGCCCTCGACTAGCGGTCCACAATGAGCAGTTCTTC
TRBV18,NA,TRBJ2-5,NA,CASSPGYQETQYF,TGTGCCAGCTCACCAGGCTACCAAGAGACCCAGTACTTC
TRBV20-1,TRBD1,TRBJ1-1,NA,CSRAGGTEAFF,TGCAGTAGGGCAGGGGGGACTGAAGCTTTCTTT
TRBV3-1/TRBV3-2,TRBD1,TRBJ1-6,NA,CASTPGQGDSPLHF,TGTGCCAGCACCCCTGGACAGGGCGATTCACCCCTCCACTTT
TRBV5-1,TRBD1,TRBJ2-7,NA,CASSPGQGAYEQYF,TGCGCCAGCAGCCCAGGACAGGGGGCCTACGAGCAGTACTTC
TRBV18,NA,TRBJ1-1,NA,CASSLLPPGDPTEAFF,TGTGCCAGCTCACTACTGCCTCCGGGGGATCCGACTGAAGCTTTCTTT
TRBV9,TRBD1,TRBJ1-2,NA,CASSQTKGARNGYTF,TGTGCCAGCAGCCAAACGAAGGGGGCTCGTAATGGCTACACCTTC
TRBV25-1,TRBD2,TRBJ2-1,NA,CASSRLAGANEQFF,TGTGCCAGCAGTCGACTAGCGGGAGCCAATGAGCAGTTCTTC
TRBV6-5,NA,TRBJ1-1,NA,CASSYRQNTEAFF,TGTGCCAGCAGTTACCGACAGAACACTGAAGCTTTCTTT
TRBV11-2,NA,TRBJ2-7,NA,CASSLGSGFPYEQYF,TGTGCCAGCAGCTTAGGGTCCGGGTTTCCCTACGAGCAGTACTTC
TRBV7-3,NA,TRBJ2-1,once,CASSLGTSNNEQFF,TGTGCCAGCAGCTTAGGAACTAGCAACAATGAGCAGTTCTTC
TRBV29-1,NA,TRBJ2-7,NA,CSVELAGNAYEQYF,TGCAGCGTTGAATTGGCAGGGAATGCCTACGAGCAGTACTTC
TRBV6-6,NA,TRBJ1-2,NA,CASSIGQIYGYTF,TGTGCCAGCAGTATCGGACAGATCTATGGCTACACCTTC
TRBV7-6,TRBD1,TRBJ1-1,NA,CASSLGSKGGPEAFF,TGTGCCAGCAGCTTAGGATCTAAAGGGGGCCCTGAAGCTTTCTTT
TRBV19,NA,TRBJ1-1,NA,CASSIGGAGNTEAFF,TGTGCCAGTAGTATTGGGGGGGCCGGAAACACTGAAGCTTTCTTT
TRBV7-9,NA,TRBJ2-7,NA,CASSLGDNVPLF,TGTGCCAGCAGCTTAGGGGACAACGTCCCTCTTTTC
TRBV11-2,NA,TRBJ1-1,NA,CASSFSASRPEAFF,TGTGCCAGCAGCTTCAGTGCATCCCGCCCTGAAGCTTTCTTT
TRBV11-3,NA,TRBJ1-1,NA,CASSTPGVNTEAFF,TGTGCCAGCAGCACCCCAGGGGTTAACACTGAAGCTTTCTTT
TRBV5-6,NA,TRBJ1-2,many,CASSLAGMVAYTF,TGTGCCAGCAGCTTGGCAGGGATGGTTGCCTACACCTTC
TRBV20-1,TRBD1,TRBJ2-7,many,CSASRQGVEQYF,TGCAGTGCTAGTAGGCAGGGGGTAGAGCAGTACTTC
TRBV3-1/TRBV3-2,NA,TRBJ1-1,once,CASMSREDTEAFF,TGTGCCAGCATGTCCAGGGAGGACACTGAAGCTTTCTTT
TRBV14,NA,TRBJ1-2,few,CASSQIAGNGYTF,TGTGCCAGCAGCCAGATAGCAGGGAATGGCTACACCTTC
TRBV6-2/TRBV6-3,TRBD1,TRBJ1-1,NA,CASSKTGLNTEAFF,TGTGCCAGCAGCAAGACAGGGTTGAACACTGAAGCTTTCTTT
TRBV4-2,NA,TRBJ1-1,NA,CASSWGRETTEAFF,TGTGCCAGCAGTTGGGGCAGAGAGACCACTGAAGCTTTCTTT
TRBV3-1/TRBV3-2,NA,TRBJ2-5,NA,CASSQDDWDSKETQYF,TGTGCCAGCAGCCAAGATGACTGGGACTCAAAAGAGACCCAGTACTTC
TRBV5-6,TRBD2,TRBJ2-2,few,CASSLLRGANTGELFF,TGTGCCAGCAGCCTTCTTCGGGGGGCGAACACCGGGGAGCTGTTTTTT
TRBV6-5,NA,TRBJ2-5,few,CASSYPPGAPAQYF,TGTGCCAGCAGTTACCCGCCGGGTGCTCCGGCCCAGTACTTC
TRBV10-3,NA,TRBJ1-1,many,CAISESGGDTEAFF,TGTGCCATCAGTGAGTCGGGCGGGGACACTGAAGCTTTCTTT
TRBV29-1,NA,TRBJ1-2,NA,CSVDVRQGTGYTF,TGCAGCGTTGACGTGAGGCAGGGCACCGGCTACACCTTC
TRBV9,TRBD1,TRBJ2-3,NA,CASSADRGTDTQYF,TGTGCCAGCAGCGCGGACAGGGGCACAGATACGCAGTATTTT
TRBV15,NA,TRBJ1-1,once,CATSRVSVNTEAFF,TGTGCCACCAGCAGAGTATCGGTGAACACTGAAGCTTTCTTT
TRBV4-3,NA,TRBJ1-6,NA,CASSQDNQGPIIYNSPLHF,TGCGCCAGCAGCCAAGATAACCAGGGCCCAATCATCTATAATTCACCCCTCCACTTT
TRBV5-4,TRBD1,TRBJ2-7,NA,CASSVGTASSYEQYF,TGTGCCAGCAGCGTCGGGACAGCCAGCTCCTACGAGCAGTACTTC
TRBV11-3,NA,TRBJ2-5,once,CASSPTRIQETQYF,TGTGCCAGCAGCCCGACAAGAATACAAGAGACCCAGTACTTC
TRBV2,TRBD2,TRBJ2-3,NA,CASSAWTSGSTDTQYF,TGTGCCAGCAGTGCCTGGACTAGCGGGAGCACAGATACGCAGTATTTT
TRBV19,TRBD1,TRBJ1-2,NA,CASSTPGTGGGYGYTF,TGTGCCAGTAGTACGCCCGGGACAGGGGGGGGCTATGGCTACACCTTC
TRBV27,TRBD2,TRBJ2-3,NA,CASSSRTSDNTDTQYF,TGTGCCAGCAGTTCCCGCACTAGCGACAACACAGATACGCAGTATTTT
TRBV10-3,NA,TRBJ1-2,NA,CATGWGGGYTF,TGTGCCACCGGATGGGGGGGTGGCTACACCTTC
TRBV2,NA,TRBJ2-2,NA,CASSRSRVANTGELFF,TGTGCCAGCAGCCGAAGCAGGGTTGCGAACACCGGGGAGCTGTTTTTT
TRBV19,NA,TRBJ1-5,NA,CASSISRQLRPYSNQPQHF,TGTGCCAGTAGTATATCGAGGCAGCTGAGACCTTATAGCAATCAGCCCCAGCATTTT
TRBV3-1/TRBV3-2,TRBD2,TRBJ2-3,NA,CASSHGTSGHTSTDTQYF,TGTGCCAGCAGCCACGGGACTAGCGGACACACTAGCACAGATACGCAGTATTTT
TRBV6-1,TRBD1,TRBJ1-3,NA,CASSEGQGDSGNTIYF,TGTGCCAGCAGTGAGGGACAGGGGGACTCTGGAAACACCATATATTTT
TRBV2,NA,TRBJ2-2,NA,CASRVTTGELFF,TGTGCCAGCAGAGTAACAACCGGGGAGCTGTTTTTT
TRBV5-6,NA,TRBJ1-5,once,CASSYTGHSQPQHF,TGTGCCAGCAGTTATACAGGGCATAGTCAGCCCCAGCATTTT
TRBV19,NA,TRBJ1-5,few,CASSPGGTNQPQHF,TGTGCCAGTAGTCCCGGGGGGACGAATCAGCCCCAGCATTTT
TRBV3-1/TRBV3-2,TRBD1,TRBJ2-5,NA,CASTSDRLQETQYF,TGTGCCAGCACCTCGGACAGGCTCCAAGAGACCCAGTACTTC
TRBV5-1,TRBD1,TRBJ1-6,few,CASSETGTGMTSPLHF,TGCGCCAGCAGCGAAACTGGGACAGGGATGACTTCACCCCTCCACTTT
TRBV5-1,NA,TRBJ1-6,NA,CASSFDSNNSPLHF,TGCGCCAGCAGCTTCGACTCAAATAATTCACCCCTCCACTTT